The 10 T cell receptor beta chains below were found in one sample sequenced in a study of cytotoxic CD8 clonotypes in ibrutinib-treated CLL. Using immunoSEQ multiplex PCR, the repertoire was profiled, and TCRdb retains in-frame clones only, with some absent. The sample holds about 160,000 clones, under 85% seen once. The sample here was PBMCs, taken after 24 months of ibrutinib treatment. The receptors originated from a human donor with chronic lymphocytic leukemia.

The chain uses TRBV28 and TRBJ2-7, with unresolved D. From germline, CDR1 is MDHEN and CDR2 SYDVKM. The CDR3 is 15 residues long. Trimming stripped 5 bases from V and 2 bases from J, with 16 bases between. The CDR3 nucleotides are TGTGCCAGCAGTCCGGCCTTAGGGAAGACCTACGAGCAGTACTTC. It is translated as CASSPALGKTYEQYF.

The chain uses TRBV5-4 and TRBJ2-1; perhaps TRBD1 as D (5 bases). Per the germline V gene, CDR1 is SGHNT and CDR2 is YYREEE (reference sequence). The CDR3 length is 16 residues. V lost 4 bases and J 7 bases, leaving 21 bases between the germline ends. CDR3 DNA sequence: TGTGCCAGCAGCCAAGATATCGGCAGGGCCGGGAATGAGCAGTTCTTC. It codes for CASSQDIGRAGNEQFF. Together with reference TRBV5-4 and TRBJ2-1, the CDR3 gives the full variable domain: ETGVTQSPTHLIKTRGQQVTLRCSSQSGHNTVSWYQQALGQGPQFIFQYYREEENGRGNFPPRFSGLQFPNYSSELNVNALELDDSALYLCASSQDIGRAGNEQFFGPGTRLTVL.

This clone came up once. CDR3 amino acids: CASSSQVAIYGYTF. The CDR3 coding sequence is TGTGCCAGCAGTTCACAGGTGGCTATCTATGGCTACACCTTC. This chain uses TRBV28 with TRBJ1-2, with D possibly matching TRBD1 (5 bases). The CDR3 loop spans 14 amino acids. Deletions cut 4 bases from V and 4 bases from J, with 13 bases between. Germline CDR1 reads MDHEN; CDR2 reads SYDVKM.

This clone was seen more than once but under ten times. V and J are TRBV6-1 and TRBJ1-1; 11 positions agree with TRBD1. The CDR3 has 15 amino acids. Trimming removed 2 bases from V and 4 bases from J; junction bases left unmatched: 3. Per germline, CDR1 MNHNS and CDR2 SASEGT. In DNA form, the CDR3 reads TGTGCCAGCAGTGAAACCGGGACAGGGGGCACTGAAGCTTTCTTT. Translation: CASSETGTGGTEAFF.

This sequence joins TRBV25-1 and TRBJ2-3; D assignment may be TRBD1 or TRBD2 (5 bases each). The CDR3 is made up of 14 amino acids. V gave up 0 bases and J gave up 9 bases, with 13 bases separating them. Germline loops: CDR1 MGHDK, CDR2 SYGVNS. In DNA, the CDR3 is TGTGCCAGCAGTGAATATGGACGGGGCGGGACGCAGTATTTT. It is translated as CASSEYGRGGTQYF.

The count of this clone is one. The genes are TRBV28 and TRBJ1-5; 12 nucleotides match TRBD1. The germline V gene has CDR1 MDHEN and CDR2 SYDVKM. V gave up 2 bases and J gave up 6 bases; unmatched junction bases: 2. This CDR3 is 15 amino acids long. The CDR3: CASSLGTGGVQPQHF. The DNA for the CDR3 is TGTGCCAGCAGTTTAGGGACAGGGGGCGTTCAGCCCCAGCATTTT.

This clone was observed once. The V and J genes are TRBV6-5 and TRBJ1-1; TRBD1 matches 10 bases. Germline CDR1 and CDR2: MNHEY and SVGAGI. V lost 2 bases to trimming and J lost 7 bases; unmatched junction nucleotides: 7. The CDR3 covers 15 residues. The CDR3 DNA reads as TGTGCCAGCAGTTACATGGACAGGGGGAGCGGTGAAGCTTTCTTT. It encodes CASSYMDRGSGEAFF.

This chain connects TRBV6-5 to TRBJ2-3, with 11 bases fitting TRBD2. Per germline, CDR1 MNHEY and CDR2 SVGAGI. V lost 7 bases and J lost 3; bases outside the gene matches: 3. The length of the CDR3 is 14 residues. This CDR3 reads CASTRLAGTDTQYF. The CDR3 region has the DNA TGTGCCAGCACCCGACTAGCGGGGACAGATACGCAGTATTTT.

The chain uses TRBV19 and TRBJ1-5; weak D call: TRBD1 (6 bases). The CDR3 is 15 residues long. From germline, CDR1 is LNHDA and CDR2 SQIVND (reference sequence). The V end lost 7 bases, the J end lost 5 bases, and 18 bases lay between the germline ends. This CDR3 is CASMGAVRRDQPQHF. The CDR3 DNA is TGTGCCAGTATGGGGGCGGTCCGAAGGGATCAGCCCCAGCATTTT.

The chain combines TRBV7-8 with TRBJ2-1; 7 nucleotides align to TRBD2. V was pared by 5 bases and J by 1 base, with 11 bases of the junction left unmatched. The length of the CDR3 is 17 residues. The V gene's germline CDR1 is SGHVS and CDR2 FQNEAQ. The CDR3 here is CASSRGLTSASYNEQFF. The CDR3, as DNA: TGTGCCAGCAGCCGAGGACTTACTAGCGCATCCTACAATGAGCAGTTCTTC.